The 27 T cell receptor beta chains below come from one sample, sequenced in a study of PD-1 blockade in classical Hodgkin lymphoma. Here immunoSEQ multiplex PCR was the method, and the copy in TCRdb shows in-frame clones only, minus some. The table shows roughly 60,000 clones, with 88% occurring only once. Autologous stem cell transplantation was followed by relapse in every patient, and brentuximab vedotin exposure varied. Sequenced here: peripheral blood mononuclear cells (PBMCs), sampled before the second cycle of nivolumab. These receptors came from a human donor with classical Hodgkin lymphoma.

This clone was seen a single time. This sequence joins TRBV5-5 and TRBJ1-1; D call uncertain. The CDR3 sequence is 14 residues long. Germline V gene sequence: CDR1 SGHKS, CDR2 YYEKEE (reference sequence). The ends were cut back, 2 bases at V and 1 base at J, with 9 bases in the middle. CDR3 in amino acids: CASSFFLANTEAFF. The CDR3 nucleotides are TGTGCCAGCAGCTTTTTTTTGGCGAACACTGAAGCTTTCTTT.

The chain links TRBV30 to TRBJ2-3; D call uncertain. Per germline, CDR1 GTSNPN and CDR2 SVGIG (reference sequence). This CDR3 has 15 amino acids. Trimming removed 2 bases at V and 0 bases at J, with 12 bases between. In nucleotides, the CDR3 is TGTGCCTGGAGTTATGGGCAGAAGAGCACAGATACGCAGTATTTT. As protein: CAWSYGQKSTDTQYF.

This rearrangement joins TRBV19 to TRBJ2-7; perhaps TRBD2 as D (6 bases). The CDR3 covers 15 residues. Germline loops: CDR1 LNHDA, CDR2 SQIVND (reference sequence). The ends were cut back, 4 bases at V and 2 bases at J, with 15 bases in the middle. DNA for the CDR3: TGTGCCAGTAGTAGACCGACCGGGACTGCCTACGAGCAGTACTTC. Its protein is CASSRPTGTAYEQYF.

This chain connects TRBV6-1 to TRBJ2-5; 8 bases align to TRBD1. The J call is in doubt because the DNA end fits TRBJ2-7 better. The CDR3 spans 13 residues. Germline V CDR1 and CDR2: MNHNS, SASEGT. The CDR3 reads CASGTGLYYEQYF. The DNA for the CDR3 is TGTGCCAGCGGGACAGGTTTATACTACGAGCAGTACTTC.

The chain uses TRBV13 and TRBJ2-1, with D maybe TRBD1 (5 bases). The CDR3 runs to 15 residues. Germline CDR1 is PRHDT and CDR2 is FYEKMQ (reference sequence). The V end lost 5 bases, the J end lost 8 bases, and 19 bases lay between the germline ends. CDR3 protein: CASSQTVLIGHEQFF. The CDR3 DNA is TGTGCCAGCAGCCAGACAGTCCTAATTGGGCATGAGCAGTTCTTC.

The V gene is TRBV7-9, the J gene TRBJ2-5; 11 bases map to TRBD1. This CDR3 comprises 19 residues. CDR1 and CDR2 from the germline V gene are SEHNR and FQNEAQ (reference sequence). Losses at the gene ends were 1 base for V and 1 base for J; bases not matched to a gene: 11. The chain's CDR3 is CASSLERSGGQGAQETQYF. The CDR3 DNA sequence: TGTGCCAGCAGCTTAGAGAGGAGCGGTGGACAGGGGGCCCAAGAGACCCAGTACTTC. The entire variable domain, with the rest obtained from reference TRBV7-9 and TRBJ2-5, is as follows: DTGVSQNPRHKITKRGQNVTFRCDPISEHNRLYWYRQTLGQGPEFLTYFQNEAQLEKSRLLSDRFSAERPKGSFSTLEIQRTEQGDSAMYLCASSLERSGGQGAQETQYFGPGTRLLVL.

The chain carries TRBV7-8 and TRBJ2-7, with D unclear. Trimming pared 6 bases from V and 4 bases from J, leaving 10 bases between. This CDR3 spans 12 amino acids. The germline gives CDR1 SGHVS, CDR2 FQNEAQ. The CDR3 spells CASSKFSYEQYF. The DNA for the CDR3 is TGTGCCAGCAGTAAGTTTTCTTACGAGCAGTACTTC.

This sequence joins TRBV29-1 and TRBJ2-5, with TRBD1 matching over 8 bases. CDR1 is SQVTM and CDR2 is ANQGSEA in the germline V gene. The CDR3 is 18 amino acids. Trimming took 0 bases from V and 0 from J; bases not matched to a gene: 12. In DNA form, the CDR3 reads TGCAGCGTTGAAGAATGGGTCAGGGGGCCGAAATACCAAGAGACCCAGTACTTC. Residues: CSVEEWVRGPKYQETQYF.

V gene TRBV30 combines with J gene TRBJ2-3, with D perhaps being TRBD1 or TRBD2 (5 bases each). V lost 2 bases, J lost 0 bases, and 12 bases lay in between. Germline loops: CDR1 GTSNPN, CDR2 SVGIG (reference sequence). The CDR3 runs 15 residues. The CDR3: CAWSLTEGSTDTQYF. Here the CDR3 DNA reads TGTGCCTGGAGTCTTACTGAGGGGAGCACAGATACGCAGTATTTT.

The CDR3 is CASSKPGQGTHEQYF. CDR3 in DNA: TGTGCCAGCAGTAAGCCGGGACAGGGGACCCACGAGCAGTACTTC. The chain is built from TRBV28 and TRBJ2-7, with TRBD1 matching 10 bases. With 5 bases clipped from V and 5 bases from J, the junction kept 9 bases outside the gene matches. Germline loops: CDR1 MDHEN, CDR2 SYDVKM. The CDR3 has 15 residues.

The CDR3 is CASIPGTGGGGEAFF. The CDR3, as DNA: TGCGCCAGCATCCCCGGGACAGGGGGCGGGGGTGAAGCTTTCTTT. The chain joins TRBV5-1 to TRBJ1-1; 12 positions agree with TRBD1. The CDR3 loop spans 15 amino acids. V gave up 6 bases and J gave up 7 bases; unmatched junction bases: 10. Germline values: CDR1 SGHRS, CDR2 YFSETQ.

The J gene is TRBJ2-3, the V gene TRBV7-3, with 8 bases fitting TRBD2. Germline V gene data show CDR1 as SGHTA and CDR2 as FQGTGA. V was clipped by 2 bases and J by 6 bases; unmatched bases: 7. The CDR3 extends over 15 amino acids. The CDR3 sequence: CASSLPGLAGDTQYF. CDR3 sequence (DNA): TGTGCCAGCAGCTTACCTGGACTAGCAGGGGATACGCAGTATTTT. The entire variable domain, with the rest obtained from reference TRBV7-3 and TRBJ2-3, is as follows: GAGVSQTPSNKVTEKGKYVELRCDPISGHTALYWYRQSLGQGPEFLIYFQGTGAADDSGLPNDRFFAVRPEGSVSTLKIQRTERGDSAVYLCASSLPGLAGDTQYFGPGTRLTVL.

The chain carries TRBV5-1 and TRBJ1-1; D ambiguous. The CDR3 has 15 amino acids. Germline-derived CDR1 and CDR2 are SGHRS and YFSETQ. V was trimmed by 4 bases and J by 1 base, leaving 14 bases between them. The CDR3 bases are TGCGCCAGCAGCCCTTTATTACCTAAGAACACTGAAGCTTTCTTT. This codes for CASSPLLPKNTEAFF.

The chain recombines TRBV5-1 with TRBJ2-5; no clear D gene. The CDR3 consists of 14 residues. Germline lookup yields CDR1 SGHRS and CDR2 YFSETQ. V lost 4 bases to trimming and J lost 3 bases, with 13 bases between them. CDR3 sequence reads: CASSRVGFEETQYF. The CDR3 region has the DNA TGCGCCAGCAGCCGCGTGGGGTTCGAAGAGACCCAGTACTTC.

CDR3 in amino acids: CASSLLPGLAEPYEQYF. As DNA, the CDR3 is TGTGCCAGCAGTTTACTTCCGGGACTAGCGGAACCCTACGAGCAGTACTTC. The chain is built from TRBV27 and TRBJ2-7; 11 nucleotides line up with TRBD2. The CDR3 covers 17 residues. V trimming: 2 bases; J trimming: 2 bases; junction bases outside the gene matches: 8. The germline V gene encodes CDR1 MNHEY and CDR2 SMNVEV (reference sequence).

The genes are TRBV7-3 and TRBJ2-1; TRBD2 agrees at 12 bases. The CDR3 spans 17 residues. Trimming removed 1 base from V and 7 bases from J; junction bases left unmatched: 8. Germline loops: CDR1 SGHTA, CDR2 FQGTGA. The CDR3 bases are TGTGCCAGCAGCTTAATAGGCGGACTAGCGGGGAATAATGAGCAGTTCTTC. Encoded protein: CASSLIGGLAGNNEQFF.

J is TRBJ2-1 and V is TRBV7-9; D unclear. Trimming left V 2 bases short and J 6 bases short, with 5 bases between. The V gene's germline CDR1 is SEHNR and CDR2 FQNEAQ (reference sequence). The CDR3 runs 12 residues. The CDR3: CASSLLSNEQFF. The DNA for the CDR3 is TGTGCCAGCAGCTTATTGTCCAATGAGCAGTTCTTC.

The rearrangement uses TRBV30 and TRBJ1-2; weak D call: TRBD1 (6 bases). The germline V gene has CDR1 GTSNPN and CDR2 SVGIG (reference sequence). Trimming stripped 2 bases from V and 5 bases from J, with 9 bases between. The CDR3 consists of 12 residues. This CDR3 reads CAWSRTEYGYTF. Here the CDR3 DNA reads TGTGCCTGGAGTCGGACAGAGTATGGCTACACCTTC.

The rearrangement joins TRBV2 to TRBJ2-5; no clear D. The CDR3 has 16 amino acids. Trimming removed 4 bases at V and 2 bases at J, with 17 bases between. Germline V CDR1 and CDR2: SNHLY, FYNNEI. CDR3 nucleotide sequence: TGTGCCAGCAGTGCGTGGCACTGGCAAGCGCAAGAGACCCAGTACTTC. Its protein product is CASSAWHWQAQETQYF.

This clone was seen only once. This chain uses TRBV6-6 with TRBJ1-5, with D unresolved. CDR3 length: 16 residues. CDR1 and CDR2 from the germline V gene are MNHNY and SVGAGI (reference sequence). V dropped 7 bases and J dropped 0 bases, with 16 bases sitting between them. The CDR3 spells CASNQNSPDSNQPQHF. The CDR3 coding sequence is TGTGCCAGCAACCAGAACAGTCCGGATAGCAATCAGCCCCAGCATTTT.

This chain joins TRBV7-9 and TRBJ2-5; no reliable D call. There are 14 residues in the CDR3. Trimming removed 2 bases from V and 0 bases from J, with 7 bases in between. Germline CDR1 and CDR2: SEHNR and FQNEAQ (reference sequence). DNA for the CDR3: TGTGCCAGCAGCTTAAAAGGGTACCAAGAGACCCAGTACTTC. As protein: CASSLKGYQETQYF. The entire variable domain, with the rest obtained from reference TRBV7-9 and TRBJ2-5, is as follows: DTGVSQNPRHKITKRGQNVTFRCDPISEHNRLYWYRQTLGQGPEFLTYFQNEAQLEKSRLLSDRFSAERPKGSFSTLEIQRTEQGDSAMYLCASSLKGYQETQYFGPGTRLLVL.

This chain links TRBV5-1 with TRBJ2-7; either TRBD1 or TRBD2 may supply D (6 bases each). The germline V gene encodes CDR1 SGHRS and CDR2 YFSETQ. The CDR3 has 15 amino acids. Trimming removed 0 bases from V and 2 bases from J, with 12 bases in between. This chain's CDR3 is CASSLAGGPTYEQYF. In nucleotides, the CDR3 is TGCGCCAGCAGCTTGGCCGGGGGCCCCACCTACGAGCAGTACTTC.

The V gene is TRBV19, the J gene TRBJ2-5, with D perhaps TRBD1 (5 bases). The CDR3 covers 15 residues. Germline V gene lookup returns CDR1 LNHDA and CDR2 SQIVND (reference sequence). Trimming removed 2 bases from V and 3 bases from J, with 13 bases in between. CDR3 bases: TGTGCCAGTAGTATACTAGGGGTAGGTGAAGAGACCCAGTACTTC. Translated, it gives CASSILGVGEETQYF.

This clone has only a few counts. The CDR3 sequence: CASSLAGGPSYEQYF. The DNA for the CDR3 is TGTGCCAGCAGCTTAGCCGGGGGCCCCTCCTACGAGCAGTACTTC. V is TRBV7-9 and J is TRBJ2-7; D might be TRBD1 or TRBD2, each matching 6 bases. V was shortened by 0 bases and J by 0 bases, with 9 bases between the two germline ends. Per the germline V gene, CDR1 is SEHNR and CDR2 is FQNEAQ (reference sequence). The CDR3 has 15 residues.

V usage is TRBV7-6 and J usage is TRBJ2-1, with TRBD2 identical over 7 bases. Unmatched junction bases numbered 7, after V lost 5 bases and J lost 0 bases. Germline V gene lookup returns CDR1 SGHVS and CDR2 FNYEAQ. The length of the CDR3 is 16 residues. In nucleotides, the CDR3 is TGTGCCAGCAGCCGAACTGGGACTAACTCCTACAATGAGCAGTTCTTC. It translates to CASSRTGTNSYNEQFF. The whole variable domain, remainder taken from reference TRBV7-6 and TRBJ2-1, is GAGVSQSPRYKVTKRGQDVALRCDPISGHVSLYWYRQALGQGPEFLTYFNYEAQQDKSGLPNDRFSAERPEGSISTLTIQRTEQRDSAMYRCASSRTGTNSYNEQFFGPGTRLTVL.

The rearrangement joins TRBV5-5 to TRBJ1-2; the D is unclear. This CDR3 is built from 13 residues. Trimming took off 6 bases at V and 3 bases at J, with 12 bases between the two ends. Germline CDR1 is SGHKS and CDR2 is YYEKEE (reference sequence). This chain's CDR3 is CASNKVGDYGYTF. CDR3 nucleotide sequence: TGTGCCAGCAATAAGGTCGGAGACTATGGCTACACCTTC. The variable domain in full, completed from reference TRBV5-5 and TRBJ1-2, reads DAGVTQSPTHLIKTRGQQVTLRCSPISGHKSVSWYQQVLGQGPQFIFQYYEKEERGRGNFPDRFSARQFPNYSSELNVNALLLGDSALYLCASNKVGDYGYTFGSGTRLTVV.

The chain carries TRBV5-1 and TRBJ1-3, with a weak D call TRBD1 (6 bases). Trimming left V 3 bases short and J 4 bases short, with 8 bases between. Germline CDR1 and CDR2: SGHRS and YFSETQ. This CDR3 is built from 13 residues. The CDR3 DNA reads as TGCGCCAGCAGCTCAGGGGTCGGAAACACCATATATTTT. The encoded protein is CASSSGVGNTIYF.